This T cell receptor beta chain was sequenced in a study of blood T cell repertoires in COVID-19. Study at large: There were acute and convalescent COVID-19 samples, and they came from the United States, Italy and Spain. T cells, B-cell-depleted T cells, or PBMCs supplied cDNA or gDNA.

V was clipped by 6 bases and J by 3 bases; unmatched bases: 10. From germline, CDR1 is SNHLY and CDR2 FYNNEI. The CDR3 is made up of 18 amino acids. Authors' analysis steps: Scientists estimated how many nucleated cells there were by amplifying reference gene primers. Assay: immunoSEQ multiplex PCR; the TCRdb copy retains only in-frame clones and omits some. The V and J calls and the clone size are those of that table, but D and trimming were determined from the DNA. The table includes 390,000 or so clones, just over 85% detected once. This TCR came from a woman between 25 and 40 years old with active or convalescent COVID-19. The specimen sequenced was peripheral blood. The chain recombines TRBV2 with TRBJ2-2, with 13 bases lining up with TRBD2. CDR3 sequence reads: CASSKTGTSGVDTGELFF. The CDR3 nucleotides read TGTGCCAGCAGCAAGACCGGGACTAGCGGGGTAGACACCGGGGAGCTGTTTTTT.